Included here is one TCR beta chain sequence, with context. Its antigen is unknown. Amplification used 60 Vbeta primers and 13 Jbeta primers. Some clones are missing from TCRdb's copy, which holds only in-frame ones; the method was immunoSEQ multiplex PCR. The sample holds more than 130,000 clones, about 86% seen once. V lost 10 bases to trimming and J lost 1 base, with 10 bases between them. The CDR3 has 12 amino acids. Germline CDR1 reads MNHNY; CDR2 reads SVGAGI (reference sequence). The data belong to a study of cytomegalovirus exposure and HLA in healthy donors. Study-level points and caveats: TCR beta V segments were, for the most part, productive about 87% or about 30% of the time in an earlier analysis. Among TCR beta chains, those listed as cytomegalovirus-associated numbered approximately 150. V segments that were indistinguishable, TRBV6-2 and TRBV6-3 among them, were omitted from analysis. Later analysis showed TCR association rates varying by HLA locus, highest for DRB1 and lowest for HLA-C.

This clonotype was obtained from a man in his forties in good health and CMV-seropositive. Sequencing was done on a sample of PBMCs. V is TRBV6-6 and J is TRBJ1-1; D call uncertain. This CDR3 reads CATYTENTEAFF. CDR3 bases: TGTGCCACCTACACAGAGAACACTGAAGCTTTCTTT.